This T cell receptor beta chain was sequenced for a study of OX40 agonist ivuxolimab in advanced cancers. Study-wide results and limits: Dosing at 0.1 to 3.0 mg/kg was accompanied by clonal expansion of CD4+ and CD8+ blood T cells by week 6.

Produced via immunoSEQ multiplex PCR; TCRdb's table is partial and in-frame only. The sample has around 100,000 clones, 90% to 95% seen once; the top ten hold around 2.7%. Concerning this clone: What it recognizes is unknown.

This CDR3 is 14 amino acids long. Deletions cut 5 bases from V and 8 bases from J, with 15 bases between. Germline values: CDR1 MNHEY, CDR2 SMNVEV (reference sequence). Systemic immunosuppression or a history of autoimmune disease excluded patients. Samples were taken at baseline and on day 1 of cycles 4 and 7. The rearrangement links TRBV27 to TRBJ1-4; D is unclear. The sequencing here drew on CD4+ or CD8+ T cells sorted from blood, taken in a trial of the OX40 agonist ivuxolimab. The TCR sequence derives from an adult with an advanced solid tumor such as melanoma, head and neck, liver or kidney cancer. The CDR3 here is CASSRVGLEEKLFF. In DNA form, the CDR3 reads TGTGCCAGCAGTCGTGTGGGTTTGGAAGAAAAACTGTTTTTT. The full variable domain, with the rest looked up from reference TRBV27 and TRBJ1-4, is EAQVTQNPRYLITVTGKKLTVTCSQNMNHEYMSWYRQDPGLGLRQIYYSMNVEVTDKGDVPEGYKVSRKEKRNFPLILESPSPNQTSLYFCASSRVGLEEKLFFGSGTQLSVL.